These 18 T cell receptor beta chains share one sample of origin, sequenced in a study of blood T cell repertoires in COVID-19. The repertoire was sequenced with immunoSEQ multiplex PCR; TCRdb's copy has only in-frame clones and lacks some. The data contain about 42,000 clones, more than 70% of them singletons. Sample: peripheral blood. The receptors were sampled from a man between 65 and 79 years old with acute or convalescent COVID-19.

The rearrangement uses TRBV25-1 and TRBJ1-2; 7 positions match TRBD1. Germline lookup yields CDR1 MGHDK and CDR2 SYGVNS. The V gene end was trimmed by 5 bases and the J gene end by 2 bases; junction bases not matched to a gene: 8. This CDR3 comprises 15 residues. In DNA form, the CDR3 reads TGTGCCAGCAGTCTAGGGGGCTACCCCAACTATGGCTACACCTTC. Its protein product is CASSLGGYPNYGYTF.

The V and J genes are TRBV6-2 or TRBV6-3 and TRBJ2-1, with 9 bases aligning to TRBD2. V lost 4 bases to trimming and J lost 10 bases; unmatched junction nucleotides: 14. The CDR3 spans 16 residues. Germline assignment: CDR1 MNHEY and CDR2 SVGEGT. This chain's CDR3 is CASSLGGAEAGGEQFF. In DNA form, the CDR3 reads TGTGCCAGCAGTTTGGGTGGTGCGGAGGCGGGGGGGGAGCAGTTCTTC.

The V and J genes are TRBV2 and TRBJ1-5, with unresolved D. V lost 6 bases and J lost 0, with 6 bases in between. The CDR3 has 13 residues. The germline CDR1 and CDR2 sequences are SNHLY and FYNNEI. For the CDR3, the DNA is TGTGCCAGCAGCGACAATAGCAATCAGCCCCAGCATTTT. Protein sequence: CASSDNSNQPQHF.

The V and J genes are TRBV7-3 and TRBJ2-1; 10 nucleotides agree with TRBD2. J gave up 8 bases and V 4 bases, and 8 bases lay outside the gene matches. The CDR3 loop spans 15 amino acids. Germline lookup yields CDR1 SGHTA and CDR2 FQGTGA. CDR3 coding DNA: TGTGCCAGCAGCTATCTAGCGGGAGTACGGGATGAGCAGTTCTTC. This gives the protein CASSYLAGVRDEQFF.

This sequence joins TRBV3-1 (or the pseudogene TRBV3-2) and TRBJ1-1; D possibly corresponds to TRBD1 (6 bases). Germline lookup yields CDR1 LGHDT and CDR2 YNNKEL (reference sequence). This CDR3 contains 14 residues. With 2 bases removed from V and 5 bases from J, the gap between germline ends came to 12 bases. Here the CDR3 DNA reads TGTGCCAGCAGCCAATTACAGGGTGGGACTGAAGCTTTCTTT. Its protein product is CASSQLQGGTEAFF.

The V gene is TRBV18, the J gene TRBJ1-5; the match to TRBD1 covers 8 bases. Germline trimming cut 2 bases from V and 7 bases from J; bases unmatched to any gene: 4. The CDR3 spans 14 residues. CDR1 is KGHSH, CDR2 LQKENI, per germline. The CDR3 bases are TGTGCCAGCTCACCAGGCAGGGGGCACCAGCCCCAGCATTTT. The encoded protein is CASSPGRGHQPQHF.

Concerning this clone itself: The same CDR3 also results from other DNA sequences found in this sample. The chain recombines TRBV19 with TRBJ1-5; D not certain. V was cut by 1 base and J by 9 bases, with 7 bases left in between. The CDR3 is 12 residues long. Germline CDR1 is LNHDA and CDR2 is SQIVND (reference sequence). CDR3 region: CASSIVGGPQHF. The CDR3 region has the DNA TGTGCCAGTAGTATAGTAGGAGGGCCCCAGCATTTT. Full variable domain (outside the CDR3, taken from reference TRBV19 and TRBJ1-5): DGGITQSPKYLFRKEGQNVTLSCEQNLNHDAMYWYRQDPGQGLRLIYYSQIVNDFQKGDIAEGYSVSREKKESFPLTVTSAQKNPTAFYLCASSIVGGPQHFGDGTRLSIL.

This chain connects TRBV11-2 to TRBJ1-2; no clear D. CDR1 is SGHAT and CDR2 is FQNNGV in the germline V gene. This CDR3 comprises 12 residues. Trimming took off 3 bases at V and 2 bases at J, with 4 bases between the two ends. The CDR3: CASSFRNYGYTF. CDR3 nucleotides: TGTGCCAGCAGCTTCAGGAACTATGGCTACACCTTC.

The chain links TRBV28 to TRBJ1-4; 8 nucleotides match TRBD1. Germline V CDR1 and CDR2: MDHEN, SYDVKM. The CDR3 length is 14 residues. Losses at the gene ends were 7 bases for V and 6 bases for J; bases not matched to a gene: 7. The CDR3 coding sequence is TGTGCCAGCATCCCAGGGGGCGCTGATGAAAAACTGTTTTTT. Translation: CASIPGGADEKLFF.

The chain carries TRBV14 and TRBJ2-5, with unresolved D. The germline V gene has CDR1 SGHDN and CDR2 FVKESK. V was clipped by 0 bases and J by 1 base, with 9 bases between them. The CDR3 extends over 15 amino acids. The CDR3 loop is CASSQDWARQETQYF. The CDR3 DNA reads TGTGCCAGCAGCCAAGATTGGGCACGCCAAGAGACCCAGTACTTC.

This clone was recorded once. This sequence joins TRBV5-1 and TRBJ2-3, with 8 bases identical to TRBD2. V shed 6 bases and J 4 bases; nucleotides not matched to a gene: 13. Looked up from germline, CDR1 is SGHRS and CDR2 is YFSETQ. There are 16 residues in the CDR3. The CDR3 loop is CASKKGSGSFADTQYF. In DNA, the CDR3 is TGCGCCAGCAAAAAAGGCAGCGGGAGTTTTGCAGATACGCAGTATTTT.

The chain combines TRBV18 with TRBJ2-3; possibly TRBD2 for D (5 bases). Trimming cost V 1 base and J 1 base, with 12 bases left between them. This CDR3 has 16 amino acids. Germline loops: CDR1 KGHSH, CDR2 LQKENI. The CDR3: CASSPRISRGTDTQYF. The CDR3 coding sequence is TGTGCCAGCTCACCACGCATCTCGCGGGGCACAGATACGCAGTATTTT.

This chain links TRBV6-1 with TRBJ2-5; 12 bases align to TRBD1. V dropped 3 bases and J dropped 5; count of bases not matched to a gene: 4. The germline gives CDR1 MNHNS, CDR2 SASEGT. CDR3 length: 15 amino acids. The CDR3 here is CASSDGTGGRETQYF. CDR3 bases: TGTGCCAGCAGTGATGGGACAGGGGGCCGGGAGACCCAGTACTTC.

On this clone itself: The sample has other DNA sequences that encode this CDR3 too. The chain recombines TRBV18 with TRBJ1-5, with D perhaps matching TRBD1 (5 bases). V gave up 3 bases and J gave up 7 bases, with 13 bases separating them. Germline V gives CDR1 KGHSH, CDR2 LQKENI. The CDR3 runs to 14 residues. CDR3 sequence: CASSPQGASQPQHF. As DNA, the CDR3 is TGTGCCAGCTCACCCCAAGGGGCGAGCCAGCCCCAGCATTTT.

The rearrangement joins TRBV19 to TRBJ2-7, with D possibly TRBD2 on 6 matching bases. Germline loops: CDR1 LNHDA, CDR2 SQIVND (reference sequence). Trimming removed 5 bases from V and 6 bases from J, with 14 bases in between. This CDR3 region has 13 residues. CDR3 in amino acids: CASSSMGLPEQYF. CDR3 nucleotides: TGTGCCAGTAGTTCAATGGGACTCCCCGAGCAGTACTTC.

This chain links TRBV9 with TRBJ2-1, with 7 bases that match TRBD2. The CDR3 consists of 15 residues. Germline loops: CDR1 SGDLS, CDR2 YYNGEE. V lost 7 bases and J lost 8; bases outside the gene matches: 15. This CDR3 reads CASGGGQGISDEQFF. CDR3 nucleotide sequence: TGTGCCAGCGGGGGAGGGCAGGGAATATCTGATGAGCAGTTCTTC.

The CDR3 protein is CASSPGSEGIYNEQFF. CDR3 DNA: TGTGCCAGCAGCCCCGGGTCCGAGGGAATCTACAATGAGCAGTTCTTC. The chain uses TRBV4-2 and TRBJ2-1; D perhaps matches TRBD2 (5 bases). The CDR3 has 16 residues. The V end was cut by 4 bases, the J end by 3 bases, with 16 bases between. Germline-derived CDR1 and CDR2 are LGHNA and YNFKEQ.

This rearrangement joins TRBV19 to TRBJ1-2; 9 bases fit TRBD1. This CDR3 is built from 17 residues. With 6 bases clipped from V and 2 bases from J, the junction kept 13 bases outside the gene matches. CDR1 is LNHDA and CDR2 is SQIVND in the germline V gene (reference sequence). CDR3 DNA: TGTGCCAGTAGCCTCACGTCCCGGGACAGGGCGAACTATGGCTACACCTTC. It is translated as CASSLTSRDRANYGYTF.